The clone carrying this TCR beta chain was observed many times. The data are from a study of human T cells and chemical hapten exposure. For the study at large: A mostly female patient group had alopecia areata, totalis or universalis.

Described time point: patch test 3, about 24 weeks after DPC sensitization. Treatment specified: therapeutic diphenylcyclopropenone sensitization with weekly scalp DPC. TCRdb ran MiXCR on the RACE reads and lists one entry per CDR3 protein. This sample has tens of thousands of distinct CDR3 sequences, with more than 9.5% found just once. V was cut by 8 bases and J by 6 bases, with 13 bases left in between. Germline CDR1 reads ENHRY; CDR2 reads SYGVKD. This CDR3 contains 12 residues. This chain links TRBV10-3 with TRBJ1-2; the D is unclear. Sequencing was performed on whole blood, taken in connection with sensitization to the hapten diphenylcyclopropenone (DPC). The receptor was isolated from a woman aged 45-65 years with alopecia areata. Some clones in this sample may be carry-over from other donors' samples. The chain's CDR3 is CAILDYGNGYTF. The CDR3 DNA reads as TGTGCCATCCTAGACTATGGGAATGGCTACACCTTC.